The 20 T cell receptor beta chains reported below all come from one sample, sequenced in a study of response to subunit inactivated influenza vaccine. TCRdb analysed the RT-PCR reads with MiXCR anew, one entry per CDR3 protein. The sample has about 570,000 distinct CDR3 sequences, around 11% seen once. These sequences were also reported in another study, on T cells expressing NK-cell markers. As that study records: Beta-chain TCR cDNA was generated via 5'RACE template switching with UMIs.

This material consisted of PBMCs from blood, taken on the day of vaccination. The receptors were sampled from a middle-aged man who received an inactivated influenza vaccine.

CDR3 protein: CASSFPGAVEKLFF. The CDR3, as DNA: TGTGCCAGCAGTTTTCCAGGGGCAGTTGAAAAACTGTTTTTT. The chain carries TRBV12-3 or TRBV12-4 and TRBJ1-4, with D possibly TRBD1 on 6 matching bases. V dropped 3 bases and J dropped 7 bases, with 12 bases sitting between them. This CDR3 spans 14 amino acids.

The V call is TRBV3-1, the J call TRBJ2-3, with TRBD1 as a possible D gene (6 bases). The CDR3 loop spans 14 amino acids. CDR1 is LGHDT, CDR2 YNNKEL, per germline (reference sequence). Trimming took 3 bases from V and 2 from J, leaving 9 bases between them. DNA for the CDR3: TGTGCCAGCAGCCAGGGACACAACACAGATACGCAGTATTTT. Translating gives CASSQGHNTDTQYF.

This sequence joins TRBV20-1 and TRBJ2-7; 7 nucleotides match TRBD1. The CDR3 covers 15 residues. J gave up 3 bases and V 4 bases, and 12 bases lay outside the gene matches. Germline lookup yields CDR1 DFQATT and CDR2 SNEGSKA (reference sequence). The CDR3 DNA reads as TGCAGTGCTAAGGGTACTACAGGGGTTTTCTACGAGCAGTACTTC. It specifies CSAKGTTGVFYEQYF.

The chain is built from TRBV12-3 or TRBV12-4 and TRBJ1-5, with D unresolved. This CDR3 is 15 amino acids long. V was shortened by 6 bases and J by 0 bases, with 12 bases between the two germline ends. The CDR3 here is CASSSGSLSNQPQHF. In DNA form, the CDR3 reads TGTGCCAGCAGCTCCGGTTCCCTTAGCAATCAGCCCCAGCATTTT.

This chain links TRBV7-9 with TRBJ2-7; D gene ambiguous. The CDR3 runs 12 residues. Trimming cost V 5 bases and J 4 bases, with 9 bases left between them. From germline, CDR1 is SEHNR and CDR2 FQNEAQ (reference sequence). In nucleotides, the CDR3 is TGTGCCAGCAGCCCTCATCAGTACGAGCAGTACTTC. This gives the protein CASSPHQYEQYF.

This clonotype has more than one count but fewer than ten. The rearrangement links TRBV27 to TRBJ2-1; 9 bases agree with TRBD2. J lost 12 bases, V lost 7 bases, and 22 bases had no gene match. There are 17 residues in the CDR3. Germline V gene sequence: CDR1 MNHEY, CDR2 SMNVEV (reference sequence). CDR3 coding DNA: TGTGCCAGCACCACCGTCCAGACTAGCGGAGGTGGGGGGGGGCAGTTCTTC. Translation: CASTTVQTSGGGGGQFF.

The chain uses TRBV7-9 and TRBJ2-5; D might be TRBD1 (6 bases). With 6 bases removed from V and 10 bases from J, the gap between germline ends came to 27 bases. Germline V lookup: CDR1 SEHNR, CDR2 FQNEAQ (reference sequence). There are 16 residues in the CDR3. This CDR3 reads CASSRPRDGVGGFQYF. CDR3 DNA: TGTGCCAGCAGTCGTCCCCGGGACGGAGTAGGGGGTTTCCAGTACTTC.

Only a few counts were recorded for this clonotype. V usage is TRBV29-1 and J usage is TRBJ2-2, with a weak D call TRBD1 (6 bases). The germline V gene encodes CDR1 SQVTM and CDR2 ANQGSEA. V lost 6 bases to trimming and J lost 5 bases, with 19 bases between them. The CDR3 has 15 amino acids. CDR3 loop: CSVASKYRETGELFF. The CDR3 nucleotides are TGCAGCGTGGCCTCGAAATACAGGGAAACCGGGGAGCTGTTTTTT.

This chain links TRBV29-1 with TRBJ1-6, with 9 bases identical to TRBD1. In germline, CDR1 is SQVTM, CDR2 ANQGSEA. J gave up 7 bases and V 7 bases, and 5 bases lay outside the gene matches. CDR3 length: 13 residues. The CDR3 coding sequence is TGCAGCGCAAAGACAGGGGGGAATTCACCCCTCCACTTT. This gives the protein CSAKTGGNSPLHF.

At least ten counts were recorded for this clonotype. The gene calls are TRBV19 and TRBJ2-3; D uncertain. Deletions cut 3 bases from V and 3 bases from J, with 10 bases between. This CDR3 is built from 14 residues. Looked up from germline, CDR1 is LNHDA and CDR2 is SQIVND (reference sequence). CDR3 nucleotide sequence: TGTGCCAGTAGTATCCGTGGCTGGACAGATACGCAGTATTTT. The encoded protein is CASSIRGWTDTQYF. The whole variable domain, filled in from reference TRBV19 and TRBJ2-3, reads DGGITQSPKYLFRKEGQNVTLSCEQNLNHDAMYWYRQDPGQGLRLIYYSQIVNDFQKGDIAEGYSVSREKKESFPLTVTSAQKNPTAFYLCASSIRGWTDTQYFGPGTRLTVL.

The chain couples TRBV9 to TRBJ2-7; 8 bases map to TRBD1. J gave up 3 bases and V 0 bases, and 2 bases lay outside the gene matches. Germline V gene sequence: CDR1 SGDLS, CDR2 YYNGEE. The CDR3 is 14 residues long. The CDR3 DNA sequence: TGTGCCAGCAGCGTAGATACAGGGGGCTACGAGCAGTACTTC. Translating it yields CASSVDTGGYEQYF.

This chain links TRBV5-1 with TRBJ2-3; TRBD1 might be the D (6 bases). V lost 0 bases, J lost 2 bases, and 7 bases lay in between. The CDR3 is 14 residues long. The germline V gene encodes CDR1 SGHRS and CDR2 YFSETQ. The CDR3 protein is CASSLGDTTDTQYF. CDR3 sequence (DNA): TGCGCCAGCAGCTTGGGGGACACCACAGATACGCAGTATTTT.

This chain uses TRBV12-3 or TRBV12-4 with TRBJ1-5; tentatively, D is TRBD1 (6 bases). V was pared by 6 bases and J by 2 bases, with 14 bases between. The CDR3 contains 15 residues. The CDR3 DNA sequence: TGTGCCAGCAGGACGGGACACGGGGGCAATCAGCCCCAGCATTTT. It is translated as CASRTGHGGNQPQHF.

This clonotype was counted many times. This chain connects TRBV29-1 to TRBJ2-3; tentative D call: TRBD2 (5 bases). Trimming pared 7 bases from V and 6 bases from J, leaving 8 bases between. The CDR3 consists of 10 residues. CDR1 and CDR2 from the germline V gene are SQVTM and ANQGSEA. In DNA, the CDR3 is TGCAGCGGTGGCGGGGATACGCAGTATTTT. It yields the protein CSGGGDTQYF.

This chain joins TRBV6-5 and TRBJ2-6, with D maybe TRBD1 (6 bases). Germline CDR1 reads MNHEY; CDR2 reads SVGAGI. The V gene lost 5 bases and the J gene lost 10 bases, with 18 bases spanning the gap. CDR3 size: 15 residues. For the CDR3, the DNA is TGTGCCAGCAGTAACCGGGACACCGCAATAAACGTCCTGACTTTC. Translation: CASSNRDTAINVLTF.

The V gene is TRBV12-3 or TRBV12-4, the J gene TRBJ2-3; 7 bases line up with TRBD2. This CDR3 comprises 16 residues. J gave up 4 bases and V 7 bases, and 14 bases lay outside the gene matches. The CDR3 spells CASTLWGGGGSDTQYF. CDR3 bases: TGTGCCAGCACCCTCTGGGGTGGGGGGGGGTCAGATACGCAGTATTTT.

This clonotype was seen ten or more times. The chain recombines TRBV7-9 with TRBJ2-3; D is ambiguous. This CDR3 has 14 amino acids. The germline V and J ends were trimmed by 2 bases and 2 bases, with 8 bases remaining between them. Germline-derived CDR1 and CDR2 are SEHNR and FQNEAQ (reference sequence). The CDR3 reads CASSLSVSTDTQYF. CDR3 coding DNA: TGTGCCAGCAGCTTAAGCGTCTCCACAGATACGCAGTATTTT.

This chain connects TRBV27 to TRBJ1-2; D is uncertain. Germline V CDR1 and CDR2: MNHEY, SMNVEV (reference sequence). V gave up 5 bases and J gave up 0 bases, with 10 bases separating them. This CDR3 has 14 amino acids. In DNA form, the CDR3 reads TGTGCCAGCAGTGCCCGTGGGGCTAACTATGGCTACACCTTC. Translating it yields CASSARGANYGYTF.

J is TRBJ1-6 and V is TRBV6-1; 8 positions agree with TRBD1. V lost 3 bases, J lost 5 bases, and 3 bases stayed unmatched. The CDR3 totals 15 residues. CDR1 MNHNS and CDR2 SASEGT come from the germline V gene. CDR3 in amino acids: CASSDRQGNNSPLHF. In DNA form, the CDR3 reads TGTGCCAGCAGTGACCGACAGGGGAATAATTCACCCCTCCACTTT.

The V call is TRBV15, the J call TRBJ2-5; unclear D gene. With 1 base removed from V and 4 bases from J, the gap between germline ends came to 4 bases. This CDR3 is built from 12 residues. The V gene's germline CDR1 is LNHNV and CDR2 YYDKDF (reference sequence). CDR3 region: CATSRGRETQYF. The CDR3 nucleotides are TGTGCCACCAGCAGAGGGAGAGAGACCCAGTACTTC.